The source of this TCR beta chain is a study of vaccination and CD4 T cells after COVID-19. The assay that was used to sequence DNA from cultured CD4+ T cells was the Oncomine TCR Beta short-read assay. The genomic DNA was obtained from cultured CD4+ T cells by extraction with the QIAamp micro DNA kit. One entry per CDR3 protein results from TCRdb running MiXCR on the PCR reads. The data show around 19,000 distinct CDR3 sequences, with approximately 48% seen just once and approximately 5.8% held by the top ten. Treatment defined: roughly 10-day PBMC culture with coronavirus spike peptide pools or control peptides (ViraFEST assay). Peptide-pool expansion of antigen-specific T cells preceded TCR sequencing in ViraFEST. With respect to this clonotype: Its antigen is currently unknown.

The CDR3 totals 18 residues. Losses at the gene ends were 3 bases for V and 3 bases for J; bases not matched to a gene: 11. Per the germline V gene, CDR1 is DFQATT and CDR2 is SNEGSKA (reference sequence). The chain is built from TRBV20-1 and TRBJ2-3, with TRBD2 matching 14 bases. The sample consisted of CD4+ T cells from blood, cultured in vitro. The clonotype was recovered from a human donor who had recovered from COVID-19. As DNA, the CDR3 is TGCAGTGCTAGGGACCTGCGACGACTAGCGGGAGGGACAGATACGCAGTATTTT. The encoded protein is CSARDLRRLAGGTDTQYF.